This entry concerns a single T cell receptor (beta chain). Its specific antigen is unknown. Nothing much larger sits one base from this clone, and base qualities are not available. The sample's time point label is to be understood as: patch test 1, 2 weeks after DPC sensitization. This specimen's treatment or condition label, per the study, means: therapeutic diphenylcyclopropenone sensitization with weekly scalp DPC. At each patch-test visit, blood was drawn before the patch test was applied. To be eligible, patients had to be aged 18 to 70, diagnosed with alopecia and judged suitable for DPC therapy, while pregnant patients were excluded. Total RNA was extracted from unfractionated whole blood collected in Tempus Blood RNA tubes. The data were obtained in a study of human T cells and chemical hapten exposure listed by TCRdb under 2021. For the wider study: For sensitization, 2% DPC in acetone was applied to a roughly 2 cm by roughly 2 cm area of upper inner arm skin. Throughout the study period of roughly five months, patients also received therapeutic DPC doses to the scalp every week. Patch testing on the upper back used Finn chambers containing 0.01% DPC, with scoring done after 6 days according to International Contact Dermatitis Research Group standards. Alopecia areata with under or over 50% scalp involvement, alopecia totalis and alopecia universalis were represented in the patient cohort, which was mostly female. Libraries were combined into a pool for sequencing, and differences in TCR yield between samples came mainly from small differences in library volumes within the pool. The study tracked peripheral blood TCR repertoire changes in vivo during primary and secondary sensitization to the hapten diphenylcyclopropenone (DPC) in alopecia patients. Blood samples were taken from patients before sensitization (week 0) and then at 2, 6 and about 24 weeks after DPC sensitization. For TCR sequencing, blood came from 25 to 35 alopecia patients at anywhere from one to four time points (pre-sensitization, 2, 6 and 24 weeks). Overall results and qualifications from the work: No change with DPC sensitization was found in the number of TCRs above 1 in 1000 frequency, and no evidence of global repertoire structure alterations was found. Patch test score was positively correlated with the number of PT1 expanded TCRs, with significance at thresholds 8, 16 and 32 but not at 4. Repeated subsampling changed both the strength of the expansion versus patch-test correlation and the threshold at which that correlation became significant. Expanded TCRs formed significantly more large CDR3 similarity clusters than pre-sensitization or healthy control sets, consistent with antigen-driven responses. Because all patients had alopecia, a presumed autoimmune disease, the immune response of the patients might differ from that of healthy individuals.

The CDR3 numbers 17 residues from cysteine through phenylalanine. Solely the CDR3 DNA is kept, with 51 bases framed from the first base. The germline V gene yields MDHEN for CDR1 and SYDVKM for CDR2. Compared with germline, V lacks 5 bases and J lacks 4 bases; bases without a gene match: 13. The library was built by means of RACE. Sequenced using a NextSeq 500. Library preparation attached unique molecular identifiers to individual cDNA molecules for quantitative, reproducible TCR counting. Each blood RNA sample was used to sequence both TCR alpha and TCR beta chains. Regarding the original processing steps: A median of around 96,000 TCRs per sample was observed, with a range of roughly 23,224 to 700,000. V, J and CDR3 annotation of the TCR reads was performed with the Decombinator software suite. Every sample was subsampled to the same number of TCRs (28,000) for the PS versus PT1 abundance plots. TCRs were defined as expanded if absent before sensitization and observed at least eight times at the 2-week time point. The raw public data were reprocessed by TCRdb itself: fastp quality trimming at Q25, MiXCR clonotype calling, in-frame beta chains only. Identical CDR3 protein sequences are pooled into one entry, listed with their most common genes and DNA. TCRdb, not the authors, supplied the V and J calls. For this sample the table gives some 340,000 distinct CDR3 sequences, of which 6% to 8.5% were detected only once. The ten largest clonotypes hold approximately 8% of the sample.

The material was whole blood, obtained in connection with sensitization to the hapten diphenylcyclopropenone (DPC). This receptor was taken from a woman aged 18-29 years with alopecia areata. Some clones in this sample may be carry-over from other donors' samples. This sequence uses TRBV28 and TRBJ1-2, with 10 bases aligning to TRBD1. The base sequence is TGTGCCAGCAGTCCCCCCGGGGGACAGGGGATTGGCTATGGCTACACCTTC. Its amino acids are CASSPPGGQGIGYGYTF.